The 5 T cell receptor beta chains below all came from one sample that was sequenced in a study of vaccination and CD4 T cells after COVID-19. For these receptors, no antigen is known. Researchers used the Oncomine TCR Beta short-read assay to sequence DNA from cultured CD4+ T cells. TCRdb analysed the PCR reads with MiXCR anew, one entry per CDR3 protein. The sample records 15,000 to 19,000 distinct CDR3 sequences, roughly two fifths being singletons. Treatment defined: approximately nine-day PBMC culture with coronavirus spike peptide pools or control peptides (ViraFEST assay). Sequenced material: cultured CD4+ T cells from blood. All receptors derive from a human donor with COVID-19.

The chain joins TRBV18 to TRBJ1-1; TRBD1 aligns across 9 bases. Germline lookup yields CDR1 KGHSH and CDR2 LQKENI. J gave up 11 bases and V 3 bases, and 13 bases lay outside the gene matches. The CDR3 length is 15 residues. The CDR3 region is CASSPRDRVAPEAFF. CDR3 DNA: TGTGCCAGCTCACCCCGGGACAGGGTAGCCCCCGAGGCTTTCTTT.

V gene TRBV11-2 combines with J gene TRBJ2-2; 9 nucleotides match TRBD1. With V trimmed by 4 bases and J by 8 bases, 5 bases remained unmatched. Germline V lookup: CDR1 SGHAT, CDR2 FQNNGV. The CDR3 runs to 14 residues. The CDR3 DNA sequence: TGTGCCAGCAGCTCGACAGGGGGATTGGGGGAGCTGTTTTTT. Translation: CASSSTGGLGELFF.

The CDR3 loop is CAWSFRPGNTIYF. CDR3 DNA: TGTGCCTGGAGCTTCCGGCCTGGAAACACCATATATTTT. This sequence joins TRBV30 and TRBJ1-3; D is unresolved. V lost 3 bases to trimming and J lost 2 bases, with 8 bases between them. This CDR3 has 13 amino acids. CDR1 is GTSNPN, CDR2 SVGIG, per germline (reference sequence).

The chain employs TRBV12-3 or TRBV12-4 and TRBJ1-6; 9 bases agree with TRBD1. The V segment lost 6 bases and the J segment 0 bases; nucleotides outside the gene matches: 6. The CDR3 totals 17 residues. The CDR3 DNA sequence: TGTGCCAGCAGACTCGGGACAGGGAGCTCCTATAATTCACCCCTCCACTTT. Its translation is CASRLGTGSSYNSPLHF.

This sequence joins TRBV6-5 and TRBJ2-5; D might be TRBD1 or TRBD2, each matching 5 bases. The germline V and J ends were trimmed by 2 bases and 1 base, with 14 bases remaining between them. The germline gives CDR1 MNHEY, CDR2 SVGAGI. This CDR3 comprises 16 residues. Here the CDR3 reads CASSYHPRGRQETQYF. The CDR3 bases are TGTGCCAGCAGTTACCACCCTAGGGGACGCCAAGAGACCCAGTACTTC.